Sequencing of this T cell receptor beta chain was carried out in a study of blood T cell repertoires in COVID-19. Study-wide context: T cells, B-cell-depleted T cells, or PBMCs supplied cDNA or gDNA.

V shed 5 bases and J shed 4 bases, with 17 bases lying between them. Germline V gene lookup returns CDR1 GTSNPN and CDR2 SVGIG (reference sequence). The CDR3 has 14 residues. Clinical histories supplied by participants themselves formed the basis of cohort assignment. TCRdb keeps only in-frame clones here, not all; method: immunoSEQ multiplex PCR. The profile covers 250,000 to 300,000 clones, with approximately 91% appearing a single time and 2.3% taken by the ten largest. V gene TRBV30 combines with J gene TRBJ1-2, with a possible D match to TRBD1 (5 bases). The sample taken for sequencing was PBMCs or T cells enriched from blood (not recorded which). This TCR derives from a woman in her thirties or forties with acute COVID-19. CDR3 region: CAWHRRDSGYGYTF. CDR3 nucleotide sequence: TGTGCCTGGCACCGCAGGGATTCCGGCTATGGCTACACCTTC.